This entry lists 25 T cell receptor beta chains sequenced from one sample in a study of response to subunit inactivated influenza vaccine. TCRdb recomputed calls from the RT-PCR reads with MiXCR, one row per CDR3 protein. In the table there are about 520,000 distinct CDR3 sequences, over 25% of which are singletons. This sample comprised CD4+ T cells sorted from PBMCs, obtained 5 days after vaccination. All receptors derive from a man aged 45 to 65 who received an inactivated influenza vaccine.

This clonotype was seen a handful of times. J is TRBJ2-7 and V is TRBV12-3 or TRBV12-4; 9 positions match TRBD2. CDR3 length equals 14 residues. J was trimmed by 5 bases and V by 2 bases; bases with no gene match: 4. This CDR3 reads CASSLRAGGNEQYF. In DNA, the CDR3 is TGTGCCAGCAGTTTACGAGCGGGAGGTAACGAGCAGTACTTC.

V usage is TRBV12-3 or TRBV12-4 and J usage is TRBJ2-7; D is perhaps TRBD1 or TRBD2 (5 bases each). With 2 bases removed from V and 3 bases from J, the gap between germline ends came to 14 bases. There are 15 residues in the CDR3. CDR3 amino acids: CASSLMSGAGYEQYF. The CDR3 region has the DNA TGTGCCAGCAGTTTAATGTCCGGGGCCGGCTACGAGCAGTACTTC.

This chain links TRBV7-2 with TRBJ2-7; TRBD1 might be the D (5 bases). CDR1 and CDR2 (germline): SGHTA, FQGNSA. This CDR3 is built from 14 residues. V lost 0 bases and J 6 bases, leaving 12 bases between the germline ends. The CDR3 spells CASSLAVRVGEQYF. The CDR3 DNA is TGTGCCAGCAGCTTAGCTGTCAGGGTGGGCGAGCAGTACTTC.

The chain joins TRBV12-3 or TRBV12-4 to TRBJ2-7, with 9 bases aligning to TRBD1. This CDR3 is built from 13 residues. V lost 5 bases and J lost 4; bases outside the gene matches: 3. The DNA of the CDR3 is TGTGCCAGCAGTACAGGGGGCAGATACGAGCAGTACTTC. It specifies CASSTGGRYEQYF.

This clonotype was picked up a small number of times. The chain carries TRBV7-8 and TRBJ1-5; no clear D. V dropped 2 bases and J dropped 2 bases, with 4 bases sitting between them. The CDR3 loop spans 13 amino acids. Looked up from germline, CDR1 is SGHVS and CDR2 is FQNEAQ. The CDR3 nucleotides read TGTGCCAGCAGCTTACCGGGCAATCAGCCCCAGCATTTT. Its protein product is CASSLPGNQPQHF. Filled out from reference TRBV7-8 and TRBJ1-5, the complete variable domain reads GAGVSQSPRYKVAKRGQDVALRCDPISGHVSLFWYQQALGQGPEFLTYFQNEAQLDKSGLPSDRFFAERPEGSVSTLKIQRTQQEDSAVYLCASSLPGNQPQHFGDGTRLSIL.

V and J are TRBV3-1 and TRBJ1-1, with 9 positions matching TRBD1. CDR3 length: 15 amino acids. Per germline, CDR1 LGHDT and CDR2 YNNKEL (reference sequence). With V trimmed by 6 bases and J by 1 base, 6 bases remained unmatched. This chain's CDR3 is CASRDSGQGNTEAFF. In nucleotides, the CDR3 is TGTGCCAGCAGAGACTCGGGACAGGGGAACACTGAAGCTTTCTTT.

The CDR3 here is CASSLEPNQPQHF. In nucleotides, the CDR3 is TGCGCCAGCAGCTTGGAACCTAATCAGCCCCAGCATTTT. V and J are TRBV5-1 and TRBJ1-5; D is undetermined. CDR3 size: 13 residues. V was cut by 0 bases and J by 4 bases, with 5 bases left in between. Germline CDR1 is SGHRS and CDR2 is YFSETQ.

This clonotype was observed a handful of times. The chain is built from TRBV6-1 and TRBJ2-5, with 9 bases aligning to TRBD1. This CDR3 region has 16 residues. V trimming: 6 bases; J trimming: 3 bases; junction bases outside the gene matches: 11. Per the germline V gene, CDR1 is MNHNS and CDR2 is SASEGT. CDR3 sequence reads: CASSRQGVRREETQYF. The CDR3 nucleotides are TGTGCCAGCAGCCGACAGGGGGTTCGTCGGGAAGAGACCCAGTACTTC.

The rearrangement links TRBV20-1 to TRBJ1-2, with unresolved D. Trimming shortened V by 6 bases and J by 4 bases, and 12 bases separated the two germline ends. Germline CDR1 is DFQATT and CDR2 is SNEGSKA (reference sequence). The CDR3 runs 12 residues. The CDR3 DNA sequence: TGCAGTGCAACACGGAGGTCCTATGGCTACACCTTC. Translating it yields CSATRRSYGYTF.

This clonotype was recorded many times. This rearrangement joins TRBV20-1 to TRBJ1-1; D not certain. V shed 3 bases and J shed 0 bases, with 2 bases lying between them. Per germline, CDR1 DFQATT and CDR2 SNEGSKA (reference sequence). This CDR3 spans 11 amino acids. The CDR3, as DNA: TGCAGTGCTAGGCTGAACACTGAAGCTTTCTTT. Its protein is CSARLNTEAFF.

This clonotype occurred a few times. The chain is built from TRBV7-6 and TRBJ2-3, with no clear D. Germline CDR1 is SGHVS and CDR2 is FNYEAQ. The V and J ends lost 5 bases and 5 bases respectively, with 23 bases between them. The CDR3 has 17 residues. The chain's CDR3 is CASSPPYFVSGGDTQYF. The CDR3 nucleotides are TGTGCCAGCAGCCCCCCATACTTTGTTTCAGGTGGAGATACGCAGTATTTT.

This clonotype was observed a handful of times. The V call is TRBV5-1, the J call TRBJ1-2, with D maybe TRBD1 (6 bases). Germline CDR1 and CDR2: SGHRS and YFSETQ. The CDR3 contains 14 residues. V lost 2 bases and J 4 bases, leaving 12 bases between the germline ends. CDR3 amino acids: CASSFTPDSYGYTF. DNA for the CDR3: TGCGCCAGCAGCTTCACTCCGGACAGCTATGGCTACACCTTC.

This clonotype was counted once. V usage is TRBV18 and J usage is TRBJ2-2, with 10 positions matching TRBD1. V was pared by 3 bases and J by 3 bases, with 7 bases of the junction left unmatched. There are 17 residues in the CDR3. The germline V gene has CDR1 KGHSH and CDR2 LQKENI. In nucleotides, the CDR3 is TGTGCCAGCTCACCGACCGCGGGACAGGGGTACACCGGGGAGCTGTTTTTT. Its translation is CASSPTAGQGYTGELFF. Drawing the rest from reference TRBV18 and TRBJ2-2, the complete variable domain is NAGVMQNPRHLVRRRGQEARLRCSPMKGHSHVYWYRQLPEEGLKFMVYLQKENIIDESGMPKERFSAEFPKEGPSILRIQQVVRGDSAAYFCASSPTAGQGYTGELFFGEGSRLTVL.

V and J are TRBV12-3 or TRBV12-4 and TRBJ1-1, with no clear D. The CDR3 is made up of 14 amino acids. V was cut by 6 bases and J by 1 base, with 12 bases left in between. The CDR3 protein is CASRIATENTEAFF. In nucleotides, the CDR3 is TGTGCCAGCAGGATCGCAACTGAGAACACTGAAGCTTTCTTT.

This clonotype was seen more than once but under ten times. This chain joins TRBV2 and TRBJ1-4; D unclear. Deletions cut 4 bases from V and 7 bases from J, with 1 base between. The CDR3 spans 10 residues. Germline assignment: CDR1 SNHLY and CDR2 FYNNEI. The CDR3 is CASSVEKLFF. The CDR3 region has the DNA TGTGCCAGCAGTGTTGAAAAACTGTTTTTT. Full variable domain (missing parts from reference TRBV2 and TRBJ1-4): EPEVTQTPSHQVTQMGQEVILRCVPISNHLYFYWYRQILGQKVEFLVSFYNNEISEKSEIFDDQFSVERPDGSNFTLKIRSTKLEDSAMYFCASSVEKLFFGSGTQLSVL.

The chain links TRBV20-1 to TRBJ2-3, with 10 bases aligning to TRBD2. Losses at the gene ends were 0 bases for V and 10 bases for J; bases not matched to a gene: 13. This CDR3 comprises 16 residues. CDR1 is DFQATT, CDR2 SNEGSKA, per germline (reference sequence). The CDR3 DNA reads TGCAGTGCTAGAGATTCCCTAGCGGGAGATCGCCGCTCGCAGTATTTT. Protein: CSARDSLAGDRRSQYF.

The CDR3 loop reads CASSADRARSPLHF. The DNA of the CDR3 is TGTGCCAGCAGCGCGGACAGGGCACGTTCACCCCTCCACTTT. The chain uses TRBV9 and TRBJ1-6; 8 positions match TRBD1. The germline V gene has CDR1 SGDLS and CDR2 YYNGEE. The CDR3 runs 14 residues. V dropped 3 bases and J dropped 9; count of bases not matched to a gene: 5.

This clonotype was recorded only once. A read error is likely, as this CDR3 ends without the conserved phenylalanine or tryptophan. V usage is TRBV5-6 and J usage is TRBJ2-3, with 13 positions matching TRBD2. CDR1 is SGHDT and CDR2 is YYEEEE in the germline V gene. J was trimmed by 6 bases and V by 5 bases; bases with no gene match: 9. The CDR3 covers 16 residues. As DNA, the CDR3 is TGTGCCAGCAGTTACATGGGGACTAGCGGGACTGATACGCAGTATTGT. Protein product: CASSYMGTSGTDTQYC.

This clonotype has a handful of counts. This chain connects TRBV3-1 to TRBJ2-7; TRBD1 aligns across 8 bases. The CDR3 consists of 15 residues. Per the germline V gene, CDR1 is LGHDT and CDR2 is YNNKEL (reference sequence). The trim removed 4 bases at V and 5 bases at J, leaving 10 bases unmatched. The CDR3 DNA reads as TGTGCCAGCAGCCCGACAGGGGCGGTGGGTCACGAGCAGTACTTC. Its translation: CASSPTGAVGHEQYF.

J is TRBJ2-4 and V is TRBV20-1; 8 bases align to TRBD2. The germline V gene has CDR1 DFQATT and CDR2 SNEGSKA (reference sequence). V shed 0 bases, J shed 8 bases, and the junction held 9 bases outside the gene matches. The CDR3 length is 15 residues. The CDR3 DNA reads TGCAGTGCTAGAGATCCCGGGGGACTAGAAGACATTCAGTACTTC. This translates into CSARDPGGLEDIQYF.

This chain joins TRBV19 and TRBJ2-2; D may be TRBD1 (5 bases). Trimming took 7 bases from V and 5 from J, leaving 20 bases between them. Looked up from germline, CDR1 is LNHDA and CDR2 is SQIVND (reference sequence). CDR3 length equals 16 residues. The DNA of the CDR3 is TGTGCCAGTAACCCGACTGGGGCAGCCCGAACCGGGGAGCTGTTTTTT. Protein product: CASNPTGAARTGELFF.

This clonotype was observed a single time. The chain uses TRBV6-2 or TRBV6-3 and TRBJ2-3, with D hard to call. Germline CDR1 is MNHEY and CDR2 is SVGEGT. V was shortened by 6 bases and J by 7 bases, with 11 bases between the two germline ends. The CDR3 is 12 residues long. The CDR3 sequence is CASSHSTNTQYF. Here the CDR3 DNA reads TGTGCCAGCAGCCACTCCACGAATACGCAGTATTTT.

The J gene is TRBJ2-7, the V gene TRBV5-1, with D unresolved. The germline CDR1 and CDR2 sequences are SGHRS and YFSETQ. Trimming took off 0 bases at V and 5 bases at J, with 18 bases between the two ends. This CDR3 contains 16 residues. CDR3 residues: CASSLALRSINNEQYF. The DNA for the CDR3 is TGCGCCAGCAGCTTGGCCCTCCGCTCCATCAATAACGAGCAGTACTTC.

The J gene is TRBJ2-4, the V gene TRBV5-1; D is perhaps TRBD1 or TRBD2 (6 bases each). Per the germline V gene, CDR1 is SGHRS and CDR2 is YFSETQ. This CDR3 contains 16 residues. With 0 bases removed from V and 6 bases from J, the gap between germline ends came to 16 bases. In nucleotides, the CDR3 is TGCGCCAGCAGCTTGGTGCCCGGGGGCCGACGAAACATTCAGTACTTC. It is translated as CASSLVPGGRRNIQYF.

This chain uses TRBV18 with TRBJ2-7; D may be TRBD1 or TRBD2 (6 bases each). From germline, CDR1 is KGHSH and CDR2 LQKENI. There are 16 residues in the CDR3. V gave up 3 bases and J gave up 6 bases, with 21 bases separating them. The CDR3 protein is CASSPTYGGRDTEQYF. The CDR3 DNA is TGTGCCAGCTCACCGACGTACGGGGGCCGCGACACCGAGCAGTACTTC.